These T cell receptor beta chains were read from a single sample in a study of CD4+ T cells in melanoma. Repertoires were generated with immunoSEQ multiplex PCR, while TCRdb's copy carries only in-frame clones and drops some. The table lists roughly 150,000 clones, around 90% of them singletons. These receptors were collected from a human donor with melanoma. The conserved cysteine and the conserved F or W are not part of the CDR3 here. Fields, in order: V gene, J gene, CDR3 length, clone size, CDR3 protein. Where a row states a size, it is once, few, many or the class of an expanded clone; other rows omit it.

>TRBV25-1|TRBJ2-2|14|.
ASSPGQGAGSGELF
>TRBV6-6|TRBJ1-1|13|once
ASSRSQGQGTEAF
>TRBV4-2|TRBJ1-3|12|once
ASSPGQSEDTIY
>TRBV2|TRBJ2-5|13|.
ASRRSGGPAETQY
>TRBV11-2|TRBJ2-3|9|.
ASLLDYTQY
>TRBV5-1|TRBJ2-5|15|.
ASSLGGQGAGQETQY
>TRBV7-2|TRBJ2-3|14|.
ASSSWTSLGLDTQY
>TRBV6-1|TRBJ2-2|13|.
ASSVAVSSAGELF
>TRBV5-6|TRBJ2-3|12|.
ASRRRGSTDTQY
>TRBV7-8|TRBJ1-4|16|.
ASSLIGGRQSGGEKLF
>TRBV4-1|TRBJ2-1|13|.
ASSLLAGGPHEQF
>TRBV18|TRBJ2-1|14|.
ASSSSGLAGGGEQF
>TRBV7-3|TRBJ2-3|11|.
ASSLSTGLAQY
>TRBV7-2|TRBJ1-5|13|.
ASSLAHAGNQPQH
>TRBV19|TRBJ2-3|13|.
ASTPGQSFTDTQY
>TRBV5-1|TRBJ1-1|13|.
ASSLPKLTNTEAF
>TRBV27|TRBJ2-7|15|.
ASSSRGWTGEAAEQY
>TRBV6-1|TRBJ2-5|13|.
ASREAGGPRETQY
>TRBV5-1|TRBJ1-1|11|once
ASSLGGETEAF
>TRBV4-1|TRBJ1-1|13|.
ASAQLSSVSSEAF
>TRBV5-4|TRBJ2-3|14|.
ASSLGGGVFTDTQY
>TRBV6-5|TRBJ2-7|14|.
ASSYSVQGRIGEQY
>TRBV20-1|TRBJ2-7|9|once
SASGGYEQY
>TRBV9|TRBJ2-7|14|.
ASSTSAGEPSYEQY
>TRBV5-8|TRBJ1-1|12|.
ASRIRGGTSWAF
>TRBV5-1|TRBJ2-2|13|.
ASSHEQGNTGELF
>TRBV9|TRBJ1-5|12|.
ASTLGPFDQPQH
>TRBV11-3|TRBJ2-2|15|.
ASSQNLGPTNTGELF
>TRBV2|TRBJ2-7|14|.
ASRYNRDRVSHEQY
>TRBV2|TRBJ1-6|13|.
ASSWGGGVNSPLH
>TRBV11-2|TRBJ2-3|13|.
ASSRSGGATDTQY
>TRBV6-1|TRBJ2-1|9|.
AAGSYNEQF
>TRBV5-1|TRBJ2-2|12|.
ASRSLGTTGELF
>TRBV28|TRBJ2-7|13|.
ASSFTPPRGHEQY
>TRBV7-3|TRBJ2-3|12|.
ASSLGLAADTQY
>TRBV4-1|TRBJ2-7|14|.
ASSQVALAETYEQY
>TRBV5-1|TRBJ2-1|14|.
ASSFIGTGGSNEQF
>TRBV13|TRBJ1-2|12|.
ASSPTGGAPGYT
>TRBV7-2|TRBJ1-4|10|.
ASSQDREKLF
>TRBV19|TRBJ2-6|14|.
ASQPIFGDRGLTSD
>TRBV5-1|TRBJ1-1|11|.
ASKGQTNTEAF
>TRBV7-2|TRBJ2-1|14|.
ASSPQGIGRSNEQF
>TRBV6-5|TRBJ1-1|11|once
ASTYLGNTEAF
>TRBV30|TRBJ2-1|12|.
AWSPTSLVGEQF
>TRBV6-1|TRBJ1-5|11|.
ASWLGGYQPQH